This TCR beta chain originates from a study of cytomegalovirus exposure and HLA in healthy donors. This clone was recorded only once. Its antigen is unknown. Germline V gene lookup returns CDR1 SEHNR and CDR2 FQNEAQ (reference sequence). The CDR3 is made up of 16 amino acids. V lost 5 bases and J lost 2, with 16 bases in between. Regarding donors, all were healthy bone marrow donors. PCR used 60 Vbeta primers and 13 Jbeta primers. This table comes from immunoSEQ multiplex PCR, and its TCRdb copy is limited to in-frame clones, with some not included. The sample holds roughly 230,000 clones, 70% to 90% seen once. Study-wide results and limits: Upon later analysis, HLA-associated TCR beta chains proved more clonally expanded than other, equally common chains.

What was sequenced was PBMCs. The TCR originated in a girl aged 2 to 9 in good health and CMV-seronegative. The rearrangement uses TRBV7-9 and TRBJ2-1; possibly TRBD1 for D (6 bases). CDR3 nucleotide sequence: TGTGCCAGCAGCCCCAGTACAGGGCCTACCTACAATGAGCAGTTCTTC. Its protein product is CASSPSTGPTYNEQFF.